The 29 T cell receptor beta chains in this list originate from one sample, sequenced in a study of response to subunit inactivated influenza vaccine. TCRdb used MiXCR to reprocess the RT-PCR reads, holding one entry per CDR3 protein. Of hundreds of thousands of distinct CDR3 sequences listed, 15% to 18% were seen once; the top ten hold under 14%. The source material was PBMCs from blood, sampled 11 to 12 days after vaccination. The receptors were gathered from a man in his forties or fifties who received an inactivated influenza vaccine.

V usage is TRBV28 and J usage is TRBJ2-2; maybe TRBD2 (5 bases). Per the germline V gene, CDR1 is MDHEN and CDR2 is SYDVKM. This CDR3 has 14 amino acids. V was clipped by 8 bases and J by 6 bases, with 16 bases between them. DNA for the CDR3: TGTGCCAGCCGAGGGAGTTTAGCCGCCGGGGAGCTGTTTTTT. Its protein is CASRGSLAAGELFF.

This clonotype was picked up many times. This CDR3 reads CASSFQLPDTQYF. CDR3 in DNA: TGTGCCAGCAGCTTCCAACTTCCCGATACGCAGTATTTT. The chain has TRBV7-8 and TRBJ2-3, with D unresolved. The CDR3 runs 13 residues. V lost 3 bases to trimming and J lost 6 bases, with 10 bases between them. Germline-derived CDR1 and CDR2 are SGHVS and FQNEAQ.

This clonotype has just a few counts. The V and J genes are TRBV6-1 and TRBJ2-7; 9 bases are a match to TRBD1. With 8 bases clipped from V and 0 bases from J, the junction kept 5 bases outside the gene matches. CDR1 and CDR2 (germline): MNHNS, SASEGT. The CDR3 is 14 residues long. In DNA, the CDR3 is TGTGCCAGCGGACAGGGGCCCAGCTCCTACGAGCAGTACTTC. This encodes CASGQGPSSYEQYF.

The V call is TRBV7-9, the J call TRBJ2-7; 7 bases align to TRBD2. The V segment lost 2 bases and the J segment 3 bases; nucleotides outside the gene matches: 4. The CDR3 has 14 amino acids. Germline-derived CDR1 and CDR2 are SEHNR and FQNEAQ (reference sequence). CDR3 loop: CASSLTGGFYEQYF. CDR3 bases: TGTGCCAGCAGCTTAACGGGAGGCTTCTACGAGCAGTACTTC.

The J gene is TRBJ1-5, the V gene TRBV20-1; D remains ambiguous. The CDR3 contains 13 residues. Germline CDR1 reads DFQATT; CDR2 reads SNEGSKA (reference sequence). Trimming removed 8 bases from V and 7 bases from J, with 18 bases in between. CDR3 bases: TGCAGTCTCGTCCCGGGAACGGGACAGCCCCAGCATTTT. It specifies CSLVPGTGQPQHF.

Ten or more counts support this clonotype. The chain is built from TRBV12-3 or TRBV12-4 and TRBJ1-1; 8 nucleotides line up with TRBD1. This CDR3 has 13 amino acids. With 5 bases clipped from V and 13 bases from J, the junction kept 12 bases outside the gene matches. The CDR3 loop reads CASSATDRGKGFF. The CDR3 coding sequence is TGTGCCAGCAGTGCGACCGACAGGGGCAAAGGTTTCTTT.

The chain links TRBV6-5 to TRBJ2-2; 7 bases are a match to TRBD2. From germline, CDR1 is MNHEY and CDR2 SVGAGI. V gave up 5 bases and J gave up 6 bases; unmatched junction bases: 3. The CDR3 is made up of 13 amino acids. CDR3 bases: TGTGCCAGCAGTATACGGGGGGCCGGGGAGCTGTTTTTT. Translation: CASSIRGAGELFF.

The gene calls are TRBV7-3 and TRBJ2-1; 8 nucleotides match TRBD2. V lost 2 bases, J lost 9 bases, and 6 bases stayed unmatched. Germline V gene lookup returns CDR1 SGHTA and CDR2 FQGTGA. The CDR3 covers 14 residues. The CDR3 DNA reads as TGTGCCAGCAGCTTATCCCACGGACTAGCTGAGCAGTTCTTC. Translated, it gives CASSLSHGLAEQFF. The full variable domain, with the rest looked up from reference TRBV7-3 and TRBJ2-1, is GAGVSQTPSNKVTEKGKYVELRCDPISGHTALYWYRQSLGQGPEFLIYFQGTGAADDSGLPNDRFFAVRPEGSVSTLKIQRTERGDSAVYLCASSLSHGLAEQFFGPGTRLTVL.

This clonotype was observed many times. This chain uses TRBV3-1 with TRBJ2-2; tentative D call: TRBD2 (5 bases). The germline V gene encodes CDR1 LGHDT and CDR2 YNNKEL (reference sequence). V was pared by 6 bases and J by 6 bases, with 11 bases between. The CDR3 length is 13 residues. The CDR3 reads CASSLLGAGELFF. DNA of the CDR3: TGTGCCAGCAGTCTACTAGGTGCCGGGGAGCTGTTTTTT.

The J gene is TRBJ2-4, the V gene TRBV13; D is uncertain. This CDR3 is 14 amino acids long. Trimming shortened V by 5 bases and J by 5 bases, and 13 bases separated the two germline ends. Germline CDR1 reads PRHDT; CDR2 reads FYEKMQ (reference sequence). In DNA, the CDR3 is TGTGCCAGCAGCCGTCGGTTGCTGGAAAACATTCAGTACTTC. Translating it yields CASSRRLLENIQYF.

This clonotype was seen only a few times. The chain links TRBV27 to TRBJ1-2; 7 nucleotides align to TRBD1. Trimming cost V 6 bases and J 2 bases; bases outside gene matches: 6. The CDR3 has 14 residues. CDR1 MNHEY and CDR2 SMNVEV come from the germline V gene (reference sequence). In DNA, the CDR3 is TGTGCCAGCAGCTTAACGACAGGGAACTATGGCTACACCTTC. Translation gives CASSLTTGNYGYTF.

The rearrangement uses TRBV30 and TRBJ2-7; possible D gene TRBD2, 6 bases. The CDR3 consists of 14 residues. The germline CDR1 and CDR2 sequences are GTSNPN and SVGIG (reference sequence). V was shortened by 0 bases and J by 0 bases, with 9 bases between the two germline ends. In DNA, the CDR3 is TGTGCCTGGAGTGTAGGAGGGATCTCCTACGAGCAGTACTTC. It is translated as CAWSVGGISYEQYF.

The chain has TRBV20-1 and TRBJ2-1; 12 bases agree with TRBD2. The germline V gene encodes CDR1 DFQATT and CDR2 SNEGSKA (reference sequence). The CDR3 loop spans 15 amino acids. J was trimmed by 3 bases and V by 4 bases; bases with no gene match: 4. The CDR3 protein is CSATLAGGRYNEQFF. CDR3 coding DNA: TGCAGTGCTACACTAGCGGGGGGACGCTACAATGAGCAGTTCTTC.

The chain couples TRBV20-1 to TRBJ2-3, with 7 nucleotides matching TRBD2. V lost 0 bases to trimming and J lost 0 bases; unmatched junction nucleotides: 6. In germline, CDR1 is DFQATT, CDR2 SNEGSKA (reference sequence). This CDR3 is built from 16 residues. The CDR3 reads CSARDLLAASTDTQYF. The CDR3, as DNA: TGCAGTGCTAGAGATCTCCTAGCGGCTAGCACAGATACGCAGTATTTT.

The chain joins TRBV20-1 to TRBJ2-5; no clear D. The germline gives CDR1 DFQATT, CDR2 SNEGSKA (reference sequence). V gave up 5 bases and J gave up 4 bases, with 11 bases separating them. The CDR3 contains 12 residues. The CDR3 loop reads CSAQQFRETQYF. The CDR3 DNA follows: TGCAGTGCTCAACAGTTCAGAGAGACCCAGTACTTC.

This clonotype has only a few counts. The gene calls are TRBV7-8 and TRBJ2-3; D might be TRBD1 (5 bases). The CDR3 is made up of 16 amino acids. V shed 5 bases and J shed 2 bases, with 17 bases lying between them. The germline CDR1 and CDR2 sequences are SGHVS and FQNEAQ. The CDR3 coding sequence is TGTGCCAGCAGCGTAGGGGCGGCAACGACCACAGATACGCAGTATTTT. Amino acids: CASSVGAATTTDTQYF.

V and J are TRBV12-3 or TRBV12-4 and TRBJ1-2, with a possible D match to TRBD1 (5 bases). CDR3 size: 15 residues. The V end was cut by 3 bases, the J end by 3 bases, with 14 bases between. CDR3 loop: CASSLGRVLDYGYTF. The CDR3 nucleotides are TGTGCCAGCAGTTTGGGCAGGGTATTAGACTATGGCTACACCTTC.

This clonotype was observed a handful of times. The chain joins TRBV9 to TRBJ2-2, with TRBD2 matching 10 bases. V lost 1 base and J lost 2; bases outside the gene matches: 8. Germline CDR1 is SGDLS and CDR2 is YYNGEE. This CDR3 is built from 18 residues. In DNA, the CDR3 is TGTGCCAGCAGCGTAACACCGAGCGGGAGGGCTAACACCGGGGAGCTGTTTTTT. Translation gives CASSVTPSGRANTGELFF.

This clonotype was observed a few times. This chain links TRBV15 with TRBJ2-2; 12 positions agree with TRBD2. The CDR3 is 22 amino acids. The V gene's germline CDR1 is LNHNV and CDR2 YYDKDF (reference sequence). V dropped 0 bases and J dropped 0; count of bases not matched to a gene: 14. The DNA of the CDR3 is TGTGCCACCAGCAGAGATCGACTAGCGGGAGCTTATGAAACTTCGAACACCGGGGAGCTGTTTTTT. It translates to CATSRDRLAGAYETSNTGELFF.

This clonotype has ten or more counts. J is TRBJ1-6 and V is TRBV6-1; D is perhaps TRBD1 (6 bases). CDR3 length: 16 amino acids. Germline V gene lookup returns CDR1 MNHNS and CDR2 SASEGT. V was pared by 6 bases and J by 4 bases, with 16 bases between. This CDR3 is CASSRALDSYNSPLHF. The DNA of the CDR3 is TGTGCCAGCAGCCGAGCTTTGGACAGTTATAATTCACCCCTCCACTTT.

This clonotype has just a few counts. The genes are TRBV28 and TRBJ2-3; 7 bases match TRBD2. J gave up 1 base and V 2 bases, and 9 bases lay outside the gene matches. The CDR3 extends over 17 amino acids. Germline assignment: CDR1 MDHEN and CDR2 SYDVKM. The CDR3 DNA sequence: TGTGCCAGCAGTTTAATGAGACTAGCACTCCGCACAGATACGCAGTATTTT. It yields the protein CASSLMRLALRTDTQYF.

The gene calls are TRBV18 and TRBJ2-7, with D possibly matching TRBD2 (6 bases). The CDR3 runs to 15 residues. CDR1 is KGHSH, CDR2 LQKENI, per germline. Deletions cut 3 bases from V and 7 bases from J, with 19 bases between. The CDR3: CASSPSGGTGGEQYF. The CDR3 region has the DNA TGTGCCAGCTCACCTTCCGGCGGAACCGGGGGTGAGCAGTACTTC.

This clonotype was seen at least ten times. The CDR3 nucleotides are TGTGCCAGCAGTCACCCCGGGACTAGCGGGGCTGAGACCCAGTACTTC. Translating gives CASSHPGTSGAETQYF. V is TRBV12-3 or TRBV12-4 and J is TRBJ2-5, with 13 bases matching TRBD2. The CDR3 has 16 residues. Trimming cost V 5 bases and J 5 bases; bases outside gene matches: 8.

The table lists this clonotype with a few counts. This CDR3 is CASSPPDSLGPEQYF. The CDR3 region has the DNA TGTGCCAGCAGCCCCCCCGACAGCTTGGGGCCCGAGCAGTACTTC. This chain uses TRBV28 with TRBJ2-7; maybe TRBD1 (5 bases). Trimming left V 6 bases short and J 6 bases short, with 21 bases between. Germline lookup yields CDR1 MDHEN and CDR2 SYDVKM. This CDR3 contains 15 residues.

This clonotype was detected ten times or more. The chain links TRBV11-2 to TRBJ2-1; the match to TRBD2 covers 8 bases. The germline V gene encodes CDR1 SGHAT and CDR2 FQNNGV. This CDR3 comprises 14 residues. After removal of 6 bases from V and 6 bases from J, the junction contained 7 bases not matched to a gene. CDR3 in DNA: TGTGCCAGCAGAAAAACCGGGACTAGCAATGAGCAGTTCTTC. This gives the protein CASRKTGTSNEQFF.

There are a few counts of this clonotype. At one end, the junction sequence differs from germline, possibly due to a read error. The J gene is TRBJ2-2, the V gene TRBV6-2 or TRBV6-3, with 7 nucleotides matching TRBD1. The CDR3 loop spans 15 amino acids. The V gene's germline CDR1 is MNHEY and CDR2 SVGEGT. The CDR3 region has the DNA TGTGCCAGCAGCTACTTCTCAGGGGGACCCGGGGAGCTGTTTTTT. The encoded protein is CASSYFSGGPGELFF.

The V call is TRBV23-1, the J call TRBJ1-6, with D possibly TRBD1 on 6 matching bases. TRBV23-1 is an open reading frame whose function is uncertain. The CDR3 sequence is 16 residues long. Between the trimmed V and J ends, which lost 6 bases and 9 bases, there was a span of 21 bases. DNA for the CDR3: TGCGCCAGCAGCGAAGAAACCACAAGGGGGGGTTCACCCCTCCACTTT. Its protein product is CASSEETTRGGSPLHF.

This clonotype was detected only a few times. CDR3 region: CASSPRTGGLTNEKLFF. The DNA for the CDR3 is TGTGCCAGCAGTCCCCGGACAGGGGGCCTAACTAATGAAAAACTGTTTTTT. This chain joins TRBV27 and TRBJ1-4, with 11 nucleotides matching TRBD1. From germline, CDR1 is MNHEY and CDR2 SMNVEV (reference sequence). Germline trimming cut 5 bases from V and 1 base from J; bases unmatched to any gene: 6. The CDR3 covers 17 residues.

The table lists this clonotype with a few counts. The rearrangement uses TRBV7-2 and TRBJ2-3; D possibly corresponds to TRBD2 (6 bases). V was clipped by 4 bases and J by 5 bases, with 16 bases between them. The germline CDR1 and CDR2 sequences are SGHTA and FQGNSA. This CDR3 spans 15 amino acids. For the CDR3, the DNA is TGTGCCAGCAGCTCCTCCGGGACTGCCCGAGATACGCAGTATTTT. It specifies CASSSSGTARDTQYF.